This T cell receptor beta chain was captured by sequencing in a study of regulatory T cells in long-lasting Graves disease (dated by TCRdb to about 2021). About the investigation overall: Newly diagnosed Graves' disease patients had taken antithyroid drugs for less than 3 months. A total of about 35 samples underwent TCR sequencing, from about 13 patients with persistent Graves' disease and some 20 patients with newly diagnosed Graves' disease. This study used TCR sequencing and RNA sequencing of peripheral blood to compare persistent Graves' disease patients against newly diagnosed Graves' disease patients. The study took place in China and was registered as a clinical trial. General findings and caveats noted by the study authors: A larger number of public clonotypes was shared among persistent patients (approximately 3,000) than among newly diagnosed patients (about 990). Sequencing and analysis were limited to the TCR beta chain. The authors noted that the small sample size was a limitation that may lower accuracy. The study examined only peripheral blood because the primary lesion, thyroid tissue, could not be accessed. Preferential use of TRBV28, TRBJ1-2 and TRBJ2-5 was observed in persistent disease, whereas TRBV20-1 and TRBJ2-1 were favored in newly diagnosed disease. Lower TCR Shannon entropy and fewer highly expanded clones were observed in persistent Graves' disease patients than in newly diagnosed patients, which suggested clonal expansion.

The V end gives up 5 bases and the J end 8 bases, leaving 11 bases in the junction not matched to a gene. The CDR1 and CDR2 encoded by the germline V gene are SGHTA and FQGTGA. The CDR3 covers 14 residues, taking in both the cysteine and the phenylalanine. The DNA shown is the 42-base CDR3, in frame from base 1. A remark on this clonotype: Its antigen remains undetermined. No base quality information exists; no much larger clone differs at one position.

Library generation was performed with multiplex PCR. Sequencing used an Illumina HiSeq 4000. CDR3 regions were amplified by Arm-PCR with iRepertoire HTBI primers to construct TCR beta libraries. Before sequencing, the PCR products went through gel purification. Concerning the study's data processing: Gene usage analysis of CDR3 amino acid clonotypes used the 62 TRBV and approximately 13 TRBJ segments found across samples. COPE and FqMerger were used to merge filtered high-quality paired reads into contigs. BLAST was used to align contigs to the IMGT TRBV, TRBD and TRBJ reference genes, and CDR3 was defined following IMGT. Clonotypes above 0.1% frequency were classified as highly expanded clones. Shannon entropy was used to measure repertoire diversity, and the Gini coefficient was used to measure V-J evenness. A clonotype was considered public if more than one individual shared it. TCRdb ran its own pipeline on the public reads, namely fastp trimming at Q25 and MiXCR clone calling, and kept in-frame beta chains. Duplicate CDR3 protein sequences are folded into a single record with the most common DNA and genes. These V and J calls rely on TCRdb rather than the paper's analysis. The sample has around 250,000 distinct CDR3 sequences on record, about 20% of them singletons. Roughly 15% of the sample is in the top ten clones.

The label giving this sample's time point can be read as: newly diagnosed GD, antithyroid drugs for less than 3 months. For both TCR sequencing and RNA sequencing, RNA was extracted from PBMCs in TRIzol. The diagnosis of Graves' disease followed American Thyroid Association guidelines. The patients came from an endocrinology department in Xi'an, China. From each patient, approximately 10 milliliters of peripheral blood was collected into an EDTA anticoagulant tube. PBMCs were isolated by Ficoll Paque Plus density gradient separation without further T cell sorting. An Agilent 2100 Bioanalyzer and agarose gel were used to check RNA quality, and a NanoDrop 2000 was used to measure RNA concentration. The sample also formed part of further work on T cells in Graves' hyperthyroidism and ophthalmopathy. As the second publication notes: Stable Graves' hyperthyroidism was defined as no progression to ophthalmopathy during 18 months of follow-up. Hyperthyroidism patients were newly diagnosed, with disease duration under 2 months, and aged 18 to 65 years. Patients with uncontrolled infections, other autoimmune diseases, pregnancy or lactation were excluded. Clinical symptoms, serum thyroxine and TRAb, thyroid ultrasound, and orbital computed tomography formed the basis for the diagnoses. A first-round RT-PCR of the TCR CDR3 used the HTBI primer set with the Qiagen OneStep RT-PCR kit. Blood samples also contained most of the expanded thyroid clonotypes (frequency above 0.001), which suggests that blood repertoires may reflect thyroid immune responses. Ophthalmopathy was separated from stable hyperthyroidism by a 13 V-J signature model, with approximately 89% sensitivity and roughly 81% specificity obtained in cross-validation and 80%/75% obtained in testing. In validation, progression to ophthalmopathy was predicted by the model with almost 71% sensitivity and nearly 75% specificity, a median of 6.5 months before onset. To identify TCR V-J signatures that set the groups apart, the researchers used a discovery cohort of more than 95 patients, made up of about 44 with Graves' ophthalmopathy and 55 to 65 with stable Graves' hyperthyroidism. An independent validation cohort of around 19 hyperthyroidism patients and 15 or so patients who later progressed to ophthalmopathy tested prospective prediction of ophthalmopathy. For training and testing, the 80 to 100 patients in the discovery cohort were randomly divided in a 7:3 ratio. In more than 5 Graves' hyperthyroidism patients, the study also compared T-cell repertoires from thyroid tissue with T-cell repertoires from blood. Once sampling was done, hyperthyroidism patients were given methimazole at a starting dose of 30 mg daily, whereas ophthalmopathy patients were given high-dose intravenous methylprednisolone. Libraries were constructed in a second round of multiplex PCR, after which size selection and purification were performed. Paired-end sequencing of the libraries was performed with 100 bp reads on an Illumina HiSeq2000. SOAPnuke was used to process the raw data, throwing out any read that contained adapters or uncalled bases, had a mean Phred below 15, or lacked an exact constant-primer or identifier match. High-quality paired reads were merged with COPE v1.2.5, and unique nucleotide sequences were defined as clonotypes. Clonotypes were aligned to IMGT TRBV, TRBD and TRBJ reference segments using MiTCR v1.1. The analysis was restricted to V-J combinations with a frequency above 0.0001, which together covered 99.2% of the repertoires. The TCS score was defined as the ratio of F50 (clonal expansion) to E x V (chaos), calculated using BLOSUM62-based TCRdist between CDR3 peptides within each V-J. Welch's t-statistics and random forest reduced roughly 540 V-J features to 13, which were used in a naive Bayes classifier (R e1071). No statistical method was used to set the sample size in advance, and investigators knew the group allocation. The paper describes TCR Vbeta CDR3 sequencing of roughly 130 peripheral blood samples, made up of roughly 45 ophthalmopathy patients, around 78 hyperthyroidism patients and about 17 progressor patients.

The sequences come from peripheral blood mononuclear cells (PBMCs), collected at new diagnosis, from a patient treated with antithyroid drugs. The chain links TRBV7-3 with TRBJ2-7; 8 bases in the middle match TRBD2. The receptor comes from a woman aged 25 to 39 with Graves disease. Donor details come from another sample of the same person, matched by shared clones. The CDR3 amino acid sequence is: CASSEGAGGRKQYF. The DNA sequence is TGTGCCAGCAGCGAAGGCGCGGGAGGTCGAAAGCAGTACTTC.